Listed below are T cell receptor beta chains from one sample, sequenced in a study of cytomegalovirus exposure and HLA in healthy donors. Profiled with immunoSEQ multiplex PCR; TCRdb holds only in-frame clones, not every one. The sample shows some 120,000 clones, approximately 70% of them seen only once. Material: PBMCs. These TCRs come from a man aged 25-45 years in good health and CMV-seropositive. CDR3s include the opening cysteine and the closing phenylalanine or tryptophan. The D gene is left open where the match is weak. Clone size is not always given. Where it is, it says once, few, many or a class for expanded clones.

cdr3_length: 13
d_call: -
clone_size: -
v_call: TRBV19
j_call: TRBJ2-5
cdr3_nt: TGTGCCAGTAGTATAACCCCCAGAGAGACCCAGTACTTC
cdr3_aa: CASSITPRETQYF

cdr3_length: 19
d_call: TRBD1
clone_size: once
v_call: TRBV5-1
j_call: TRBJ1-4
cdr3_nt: TGCGCCAGCAGCTTGGAGCCTCCGGGACAGGGAACAACTAATGAAAAACTGTTTTTT
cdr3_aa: CASSLEPPGQGTTNEKLFF

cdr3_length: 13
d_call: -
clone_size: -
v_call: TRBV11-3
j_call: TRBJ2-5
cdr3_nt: TGTGCCAGCAGCTTAGCCCTAGCGGAGACCCAGTACTTC
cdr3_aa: CASSLALAETQYF

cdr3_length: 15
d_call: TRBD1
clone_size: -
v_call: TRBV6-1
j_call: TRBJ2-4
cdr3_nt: TGTGCCAGCAGTGAAGTGGGACAGGGGGCTTACATTCAGTACTTC
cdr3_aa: CASSEVGQGAYIQYF

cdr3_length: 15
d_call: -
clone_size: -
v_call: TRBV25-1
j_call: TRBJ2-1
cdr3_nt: TGTGCCAGCAGTCCAGGGGTTAGCTCCTACAATGAGCAGTTCTTC
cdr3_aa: CASSPGVSSYNEQFF

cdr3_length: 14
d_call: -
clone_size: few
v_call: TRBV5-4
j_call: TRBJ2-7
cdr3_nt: TGTGCCAGCAGCCTGGGATCCCTTGCGGACGAGCAGTACTTC
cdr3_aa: CASSLGSLADEQYF

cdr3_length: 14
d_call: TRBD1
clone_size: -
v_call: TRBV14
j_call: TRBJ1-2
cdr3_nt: TGTGCCAGCAGCCCGAGGACAGGGCTATATGGCTACACCTTC
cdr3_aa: CASSPRTGLYGYTF

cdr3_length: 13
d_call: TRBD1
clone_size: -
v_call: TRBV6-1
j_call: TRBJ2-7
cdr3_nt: TGTGCCAGCAGTAAACAGGGGGTCTACGAGCAGTACTTC
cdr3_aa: CASSKQGVYEQYF

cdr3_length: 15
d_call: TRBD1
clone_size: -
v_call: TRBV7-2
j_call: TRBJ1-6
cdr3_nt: TGTGCCAGCAGCTTAGCCGGGACAGCTAATTCACCCCTCCACTTT
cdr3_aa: CASSLAGTANSPLHF

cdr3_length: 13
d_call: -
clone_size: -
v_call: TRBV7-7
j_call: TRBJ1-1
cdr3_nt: TGTGCTAGCAGCACAGGGATGAACACTGAAGCTTTCTTT
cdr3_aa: CASSTGMNTEAFF

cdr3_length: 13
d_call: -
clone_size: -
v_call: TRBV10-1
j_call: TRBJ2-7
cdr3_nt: TGCGCCAGCAGTGAGTCCTCGCGTTACGAGCAGTACTTC
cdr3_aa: CASSESSRYEQYF

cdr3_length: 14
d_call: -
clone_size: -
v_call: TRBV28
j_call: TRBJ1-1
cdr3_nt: TGTGCCAGCAGTCTTCGTACCGGTGACACTGAAGCTTTCTTT
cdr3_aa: CASSLRTGDTEAFF

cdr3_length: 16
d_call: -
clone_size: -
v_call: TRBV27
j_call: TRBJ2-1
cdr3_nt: TGTGCCAGCAGTTTAGCTAGCGCCCTAGACTACAATGAGCAGTTCTTC
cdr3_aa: CASSLASALDYNEQFF

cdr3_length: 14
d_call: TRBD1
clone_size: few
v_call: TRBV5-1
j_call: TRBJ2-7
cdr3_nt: TGCGCCAGCAGCTGGGGGACAGGGGGTGGGGAGCAGTACTTC
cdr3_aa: CASSWGTGGGEQYF

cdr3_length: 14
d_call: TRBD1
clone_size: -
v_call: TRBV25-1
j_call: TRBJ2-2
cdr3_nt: TGTGCCACCAGCGGACAGGGCAAAACCGGGGAGCTGTTTTTT
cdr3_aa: CATSGQGKTGELFF

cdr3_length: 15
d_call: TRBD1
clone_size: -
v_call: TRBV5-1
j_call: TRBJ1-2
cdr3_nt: TGCGCCAGCAGCTTGAATGGACAGGAACTCGATGGCTACACCTTC
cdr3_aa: CASSLNGQELDGYTF

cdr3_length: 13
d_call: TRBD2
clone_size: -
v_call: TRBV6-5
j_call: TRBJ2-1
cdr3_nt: TGTGCCAGCAGCCCCTCTAGCGGGAGGGCGAAGTTCTTC
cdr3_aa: CASSPSSGRAKFF

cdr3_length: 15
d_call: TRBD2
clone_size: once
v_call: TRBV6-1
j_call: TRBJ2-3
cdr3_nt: TGTGCCAGCAGTGATGAGCGGGGGGGCACAGATACGCAGTATTTT
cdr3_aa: CASSDERGGTDTQYF